The entry that follows covers one TCR beta chain sequence. This entry is derived from a study of blood T cell repertoires in COVID-19. Across the study: Researchers got acute and convalescent COVID-19 samples from the United States, Italy and Spain. T cells, B-cell-depleted T cells, or PBMCs supplied cDNA or gDNA.

In the study's own analysis: Cell counts per sample came from amplifying reference gene primers. Sequenced by immunoSEQ multiplex PCR; TCRdb stores in-frame clones only, minus some. That table gives V, J and clone size, and the DNA gave D and trimming. The sample includes fewer than 300,000 clones, around nine tenths of them seen just once. Germline-derived CDR1 and CDR2 are DFQATT and SNEGSKA (reference sequence). The length of the CDR3 is 11 residues. Germline trimming cut 7 bases from V and 4 bases from J; bases unmatched to any gene: 2. This clonotype originated in a middle-aged woman who had recovered from COVID-19. This chain uses TRBV20-1 with TRBJ2-7, with TRBD2 matching over 9 bases. Source material: peripheral blood. This CDR3 reads CSGGRGYEQYF. The CDR3 bases are TGCAGTGGCGGGAGGGGGTACGAGCAGTACTTC.